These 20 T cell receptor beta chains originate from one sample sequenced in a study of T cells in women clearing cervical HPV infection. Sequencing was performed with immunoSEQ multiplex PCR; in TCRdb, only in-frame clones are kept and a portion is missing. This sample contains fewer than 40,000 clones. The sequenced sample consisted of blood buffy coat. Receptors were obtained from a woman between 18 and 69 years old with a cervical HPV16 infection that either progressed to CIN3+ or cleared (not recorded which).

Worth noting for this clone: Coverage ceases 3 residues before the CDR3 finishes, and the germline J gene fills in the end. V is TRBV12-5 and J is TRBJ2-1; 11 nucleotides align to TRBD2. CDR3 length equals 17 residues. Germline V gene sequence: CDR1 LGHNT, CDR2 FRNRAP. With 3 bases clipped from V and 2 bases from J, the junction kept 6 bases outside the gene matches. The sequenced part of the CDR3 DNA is TGTGCTAGTGGTTTTTCGGGACTAGCGGAGCCCTACAATGAG. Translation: CASGFSGLAEPYNE. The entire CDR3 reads CASGFSGLAEPYNEQFF. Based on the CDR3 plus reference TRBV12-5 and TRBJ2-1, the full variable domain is DARVTQTPRHKVTEMGQEVTMRCQPILGHNTVFWYRQTMMQGLELLAYFRNRAPLDDSGMPKDRFSAEMPDATLATLKIQPSEPRDSAVYFCASGFSGLAEPYNEQFFGPGTRLTVL.

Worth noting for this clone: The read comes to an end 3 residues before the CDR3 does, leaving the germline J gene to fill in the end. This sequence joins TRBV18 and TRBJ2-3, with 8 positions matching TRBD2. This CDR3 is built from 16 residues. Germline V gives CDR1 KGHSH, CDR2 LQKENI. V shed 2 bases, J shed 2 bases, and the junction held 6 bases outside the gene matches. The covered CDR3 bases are TGTGCCAGCTCACCAAGGAGCGGGGGTAACACAGATACG. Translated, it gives CASSPRSGGNTDT. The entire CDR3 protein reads CASSPRSGGNTDTQYF.

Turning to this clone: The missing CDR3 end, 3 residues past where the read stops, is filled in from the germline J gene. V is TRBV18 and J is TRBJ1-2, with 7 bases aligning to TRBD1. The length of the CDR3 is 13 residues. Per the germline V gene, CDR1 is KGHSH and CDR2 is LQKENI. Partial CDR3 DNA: TGTGCCAGCTCACCTACAGACAGGGTTGAG. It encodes CASSPTDRVE. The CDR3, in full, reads CASSPTDRVEYTF. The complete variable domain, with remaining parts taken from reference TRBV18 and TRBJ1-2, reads NAGVMQNPRHLVRRRGQEARLRCSPMKGHSHVYWYRQLPEEGLKFMVYLQKENIIDESGMPKERFSAEFPKEGPSILRIQQVVRGDSAAYFCASSPTDRVEYTFGSGTRLTVV.

The CDR3 bases that were read are TGTGCCAGCAGCCCCCTAGCGGGGGGTTACAATGAG. This codes for CASSPLAGGYNE. The entire CDR3 protein reads CASSPLAGGYNEQFF. This chain uses TRBV13 with TRBJ2-1; 11 nucleotides align to TRBD2. The read halts 3 residues ahead of the CDR3 end, with the missing end drawn from the germline J gene. The germline gives CDR1 PRHDT, CDR2 FYEKMQ (reference sequence). This CDR3 comprises 15 residues. The junction had 4 bases not matched to a gene; V was cut back by 5 bases and J by 4 bases.

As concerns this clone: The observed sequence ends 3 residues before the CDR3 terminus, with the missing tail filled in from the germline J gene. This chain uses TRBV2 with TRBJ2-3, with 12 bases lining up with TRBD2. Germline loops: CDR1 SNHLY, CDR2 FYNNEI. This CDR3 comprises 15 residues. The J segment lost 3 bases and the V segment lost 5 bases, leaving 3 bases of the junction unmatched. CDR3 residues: CASSRLAGVTDTQYF. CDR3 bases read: TGTGCCAGCAGTCGACTAGCGGGGGTGACAGATACG.

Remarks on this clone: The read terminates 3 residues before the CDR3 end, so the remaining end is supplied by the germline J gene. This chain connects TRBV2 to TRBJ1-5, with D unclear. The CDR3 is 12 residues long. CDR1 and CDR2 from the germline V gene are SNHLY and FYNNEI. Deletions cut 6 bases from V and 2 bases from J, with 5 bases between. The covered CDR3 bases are TGTGCCAGCAGGTATCGCAATCAGCCC. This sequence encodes CASRYRNQP. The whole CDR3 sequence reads CASRYRNQPQHF.

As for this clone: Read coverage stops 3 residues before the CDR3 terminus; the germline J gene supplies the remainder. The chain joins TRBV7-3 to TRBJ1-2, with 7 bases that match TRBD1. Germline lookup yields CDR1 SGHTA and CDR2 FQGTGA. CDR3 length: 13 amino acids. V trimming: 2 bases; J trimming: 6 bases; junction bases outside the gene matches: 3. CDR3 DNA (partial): TGTGCCAGCAGCTTACAAGGGGGCGATGGC. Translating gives CASSLQGGDG. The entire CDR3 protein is CASSLQGGDGYTF.

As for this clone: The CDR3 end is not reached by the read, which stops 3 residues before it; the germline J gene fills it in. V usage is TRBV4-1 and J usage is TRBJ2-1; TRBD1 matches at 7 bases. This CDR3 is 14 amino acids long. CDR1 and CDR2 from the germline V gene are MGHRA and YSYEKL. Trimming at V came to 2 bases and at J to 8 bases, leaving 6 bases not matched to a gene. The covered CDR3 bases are TGCGCCAGCAGCCAACCGACAGGGATCCATGAG. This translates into CASSQPTGIHE. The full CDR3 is CASSQPTGIHEQFF.

CDR3 sequence reads: CASSLLGQGTEPQHF. CDR3 DNA, as far as it was read: TGCGCCAGCAGCTTGCTAGGACAGGGGACTGAGCCC. The rearrangement links TRBV5-1 to TRBJ1-5; TRBD1 matches at 9 bases. The read stops 3 residues short of the end of the CDR3; the missing end is completed from the germline J gene. The CDR3 is made up of 15 amino acids. V shed 1 base, J shed 8 bases, and the junction held 7 bases outside the gene matches. Germline loops: CDR1 SGHRS, CDR2 YFSETQ.

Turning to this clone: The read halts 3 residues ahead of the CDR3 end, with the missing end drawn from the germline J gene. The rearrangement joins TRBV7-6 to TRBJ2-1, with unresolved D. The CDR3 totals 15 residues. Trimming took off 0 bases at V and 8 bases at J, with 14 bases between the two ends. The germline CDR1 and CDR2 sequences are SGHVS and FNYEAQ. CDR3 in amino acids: CASSLAGPRIYEQFF. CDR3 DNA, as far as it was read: TGTGCCAGCAGCTTAGCGGGCCCCAGAATCTATGAG.

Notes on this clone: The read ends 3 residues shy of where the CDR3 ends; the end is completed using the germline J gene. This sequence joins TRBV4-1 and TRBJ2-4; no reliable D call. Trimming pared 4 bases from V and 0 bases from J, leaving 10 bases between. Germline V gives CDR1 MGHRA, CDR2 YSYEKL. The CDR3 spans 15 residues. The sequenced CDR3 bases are TGCGCCAGCAGCCTAGTAGGGTTAGCCAAAAACATT. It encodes CASSLVGLAKNI. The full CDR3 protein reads CASSLVGLAKNIQYF.

CDR3 DNA (partial): TGTGCCTGGAGGGTAGGGACAGCACACGGGAACACTGAA. Amino acids: CAWRVGTAHGNTE. The CDR3 in full is CAWRVGTAHGNTEAFF. This chain links TRBV30 with TRBJ1-1; 7 nucleotides line up with TRBD1. Coverage ceases 3 residues before the CDR3 finishes, and the germline J gene fills in the end. The germline V gene has CDR1 GTSNPN and CDR2 SVGIG (reference sequence). CDR3 size: 16 residues. V was pared by 3 bases and J by 1 base, with 11 bases of the junction left unmatched.

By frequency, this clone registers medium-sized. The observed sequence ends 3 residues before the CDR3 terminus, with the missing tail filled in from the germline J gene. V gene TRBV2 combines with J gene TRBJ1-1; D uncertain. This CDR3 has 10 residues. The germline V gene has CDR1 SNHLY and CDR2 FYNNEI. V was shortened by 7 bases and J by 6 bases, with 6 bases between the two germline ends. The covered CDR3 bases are TGTGCCAGCAAGGGTGCTGAA. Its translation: CASKGAE. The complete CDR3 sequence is CASKGAEAFF.

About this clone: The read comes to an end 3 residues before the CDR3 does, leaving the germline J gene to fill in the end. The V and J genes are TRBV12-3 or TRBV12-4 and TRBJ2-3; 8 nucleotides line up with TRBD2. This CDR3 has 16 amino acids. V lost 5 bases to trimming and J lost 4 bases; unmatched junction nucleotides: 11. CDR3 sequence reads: CASSDTGGARADTQYF. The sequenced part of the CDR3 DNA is TGTGCCAGCAGTGATACCGGGGGGGCTAGGGCAGATACG.

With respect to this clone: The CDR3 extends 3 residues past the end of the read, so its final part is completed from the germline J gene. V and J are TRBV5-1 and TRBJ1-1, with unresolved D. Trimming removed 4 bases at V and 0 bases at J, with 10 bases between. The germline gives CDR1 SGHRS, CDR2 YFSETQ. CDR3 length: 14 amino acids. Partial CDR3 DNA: TGCGCCAGCAGCCCCCTTGACTTGAACACTGAA. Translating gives CASSPLDLNTE. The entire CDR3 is CASSPLDLNTEAFF.

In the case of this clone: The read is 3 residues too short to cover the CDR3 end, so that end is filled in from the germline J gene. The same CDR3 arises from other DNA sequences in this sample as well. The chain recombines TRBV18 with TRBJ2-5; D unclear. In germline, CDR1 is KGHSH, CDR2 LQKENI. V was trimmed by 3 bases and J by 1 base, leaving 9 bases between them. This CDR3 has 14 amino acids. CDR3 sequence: CASSPPGAQETQYF. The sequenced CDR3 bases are TGTGCCAGCTCACCCCCAGGAGCCCAAGAGACC.

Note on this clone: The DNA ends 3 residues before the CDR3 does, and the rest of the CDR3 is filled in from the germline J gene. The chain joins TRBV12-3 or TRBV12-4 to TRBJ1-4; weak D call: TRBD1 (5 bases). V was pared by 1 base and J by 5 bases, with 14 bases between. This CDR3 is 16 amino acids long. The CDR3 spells CASSLVGVELNEKLFF. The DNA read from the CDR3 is TGTGCCAGCAGTTTAGTAGGGGTGGAACTGAATGAAAAA.

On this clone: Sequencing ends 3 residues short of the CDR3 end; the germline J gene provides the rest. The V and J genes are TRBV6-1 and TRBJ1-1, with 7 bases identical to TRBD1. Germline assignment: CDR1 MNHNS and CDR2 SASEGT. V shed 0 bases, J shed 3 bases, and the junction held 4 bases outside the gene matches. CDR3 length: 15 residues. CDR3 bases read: TGTGCCAGCAGTGAAGCAGAGGGGGCGCACACTGAA. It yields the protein CASSEAEGAHTE. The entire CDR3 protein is CASSEAEGAHTEAFF.

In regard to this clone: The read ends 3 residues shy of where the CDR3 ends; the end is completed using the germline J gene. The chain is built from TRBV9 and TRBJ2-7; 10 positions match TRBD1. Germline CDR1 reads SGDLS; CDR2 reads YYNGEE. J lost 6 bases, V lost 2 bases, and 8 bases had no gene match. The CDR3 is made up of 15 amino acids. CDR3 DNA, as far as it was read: TGTGCCAGCAGCGTCCGGGACAGGGGATCGGGCGAG. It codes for CASSVRDRGSGE. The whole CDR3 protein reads CASSVRDRGSGEQYF.

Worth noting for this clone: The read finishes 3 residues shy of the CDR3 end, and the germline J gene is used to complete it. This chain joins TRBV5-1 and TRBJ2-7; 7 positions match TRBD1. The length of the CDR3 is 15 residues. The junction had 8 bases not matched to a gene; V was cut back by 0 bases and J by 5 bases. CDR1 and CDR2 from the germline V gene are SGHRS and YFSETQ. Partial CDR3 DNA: TGCGCCAGCAGCTTGGACGGGACAGCACCCGACGAG. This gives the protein CASSLDGTAPDE. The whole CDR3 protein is CASSLDGTAPDEQYF. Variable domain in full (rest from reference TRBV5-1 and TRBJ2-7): KAGVTQTPRYLIKTRGQQVTLSCSPISGHRSVSWYQQTPGQGLQFLFEYFSETQRNKGNFPGRFSGRQFSNSRSEMNVSTLELGDSALYLCASSLDGTAPDEQYFGPGTRLTVT.